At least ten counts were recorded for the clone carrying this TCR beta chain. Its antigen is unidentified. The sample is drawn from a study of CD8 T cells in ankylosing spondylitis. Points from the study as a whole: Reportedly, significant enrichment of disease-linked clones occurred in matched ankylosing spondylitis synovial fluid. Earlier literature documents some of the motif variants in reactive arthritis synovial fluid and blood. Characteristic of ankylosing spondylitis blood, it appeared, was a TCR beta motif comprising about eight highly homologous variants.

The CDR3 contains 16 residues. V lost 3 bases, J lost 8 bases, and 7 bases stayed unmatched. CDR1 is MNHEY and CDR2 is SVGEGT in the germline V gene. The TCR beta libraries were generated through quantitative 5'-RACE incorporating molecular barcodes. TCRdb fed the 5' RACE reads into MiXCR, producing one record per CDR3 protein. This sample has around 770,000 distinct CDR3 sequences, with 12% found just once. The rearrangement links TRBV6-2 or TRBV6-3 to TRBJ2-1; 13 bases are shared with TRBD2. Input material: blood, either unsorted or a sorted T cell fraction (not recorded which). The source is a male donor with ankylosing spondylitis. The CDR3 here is CASSYETSGGADEQFF. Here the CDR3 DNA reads TGTGCCAGCAGTTATGAAACTAGCGGGGGGGCCGATGAGCAGTTCTTC.